This TCR beta chain stems from a study of HIV-infected children after antiretroviral therapy interruption. Overall study context: Interruption group median age about 9.5 years; continuous group about 8 years. Weeks 0, 12, interruption end (24 or 48), and about 3 years post-study gave interruption-arm samples. Study-level points and caveats: Minor non-naive CD45RA+ populations, like EMRA or stem memory, might contaminate naive sorts.

Concerning this clonotype: What it binds is unknown.

The TCR library was built from RNA with a 3' RACE protocol and unique molecular identifiers. Using its own MiXCR run on the 3' RACE reads, TCRdb lists one record per CDR3 protein. The sample lists more than 85,000 distinct CDR3 sequences; roughly 6.4% were seen once. The treatment here: PENTA 11 planned treatment interruption arm or continuous ART arm. Participants had taken at least three-drug ART for at least 24 weeks. This clonotype originated in a pool of human donors with HIV. Sequenced material: CD45RA+ CD4+ T cells from PBMCs, pooled from several time points, taken from a donor given antiretroviral therapy, either interrupted or continuous. Subset of the sample: naive CD4+ CD45RA+ CD45RO- T cells.

CDR3 DNA sequence: TGTGCCAGCAGTCCTCTCCTCACGGCTGAAGCTTTCTTT. This encodes CASSPLLTAEAFF. The chain couples TRBV6-5 to TRBJ1-1, with unresolved D. CDR3 length equals 13 residues. With 5 bases removed from V and 6 bases from J, the gap between germline ends came to 13 bases. Germline CDR1 MNHEY, CDR2 SVGAGI.